What follows are 19 T cell receptor beta chains derived from one specimen sequenced in a study of T cell responses to AZD1222 COVID-19 vaccine. The repertoire was sequenced with immunoSEQ multiplex PCR; TCRdb's copy has only in-frame clones and lacks some. The sample records about 120,000 clones, 91% being singletons. Source: peripheral blood, taken on day 0 of AZD1222 vaccination. These receptors originate from an adult in good health.

This chain uses TRBV11-3 with TRBJ2-7; D possibly corresponds to TRBD1 (6 bases). V lost 3 bases to trimming and J lost 0 bases, with 15 bases between them. Germline V lookup: CDR1 SGHNT, CDR2 YENEEA. The CDR3 is made up of 16 amino acids. As DNA, the CDR3 is TGTGCCAGCAGCTTTACAGGGAGCCCGCCCTCCTACGAGCAGTACTTC. It yields the protein CASSFTGSPPSYEQYF.

The chain has TRBV27 and TRBJ2-7, with D unresolved. V lost 9 bases, J lost 1 base, and 10 bases lay in between. The V gene's germline CDR1 is MNHEY and CDR2 SMNVEV (reference sequence). The CDR3 is 12 amino acids. The CDR3 DNA reads TGTGCCAGTACGTCTGCGTCCTACGAGCAGTACTTC. Translated, it gives CASTSASYEQYF.

The chain joins TRBV5-1 to TRBJ2-7; D ambiguous. The CDR3 covers 14 residues. The V end lost 4 bases, the J end lost 4 bases, and 15 bases lay between the germline ends. Germline-derived CDR1 and CDR2 are SGHRS and YFSETQ. CDR3 sequence: CASSPSGTPYEQYF. The CDR3 DNA sequence: TGCGCCAGCAGCCCTTCCGGAACACCTTACGAGCAGTACTTC.

The rearrangement joins TRBV5-1 to TRBJ1-5; 7 bases map to TRBD1. The CDR3 loop spans 14 amino acids. The germline gives CDR1 SGHRS, CDR2 YFSETQ. Trimming took 4 bases from V and 6 from J; bases not matched to a gene: 7. The CDR3 spells CASSLNRGGQPQHF. In DNA form, the CDR3 reads TGCGCCAGCAGCCTAAACAGGGGTGGTCAGCCCCAGCATTTT.

The V and J genes are TRBV5-5 and TRBJ2-5; TRBD2 is a possible D gene (5 bases). With 5 bases removed from V and 7 bases from J, the gap between germline ends came to 12 bases. The CDR3 covers 12 residues. Germline V gene data show CDR1 as SGHKS and CDR2 as YYEKEE (reference sequence). The CDR3 DNA reads TGTGCCAGCAGTCCGGAACTAGGGACCCAGTACTTC. The encoded protein is CASSPELGTQYF.

This sequence joins TRBV6-5 and TRBJ1-6, with D perhaps matching TRBD1 (6 bases). Germline V gene sequence: CDR1 MNHEY, CDR2 SVGAGI. V was cut by 7 bases and J by 7 bases, with 14 bases left in between. This CDR3 has 14 amino acids. CDR3 sequence: CASNLGGANSPLHF. The CDR3 nucleotides read TGTGCCAGCAACCTGGGGGGGGCCAATTCACCCCTCCACTTT.

This sequence joins TRBV9 and TRBJ2-3, with D possibly being TRBD1 or TRBD2 (5 bases each). Trimming removed 2 bases at V and 9 bases at J, with 7 bases between. The CDR3 length is 11 residues. Germline CDR1 SGDLS, CDR2 YYNGEE. The CDR3 DNA reads as TGTGCCAGCAGCGTGGGGGTCACGCAGTATTTT. This sequence encodes CASSVGVTQYF.

This rearrangement joins TRBV2 to TRBJ2-5; TRBD2 agrees at 12 bases. Looked up from germline, CDR1 is SNHLY and CDR2 is FYNNEI. The V segment lost 7 bases and the J segment 10 bases; nucleotides outside the gene matches: 19. The CDR3 extends over 17 amino acids. The CDR3 nucleotides are TGTGCCAGCAAAAGGGAGGGACTAGCGGGCCGAAGGCCCAACCAGTACTTC. It translates to CASKREGLAGRRPNQYF.

The V gene is TRBV30, the J gene TRBJ2-2, with a possible D match to TRBD1 (5 bases). The CDR3 extends over 12 amino acids. The germline gives CDR1 GTSNPN, CDR2 SVGIG (reference sequence). The V and J ends lost 0 bases and 13 bases respectively, with 12 bases between them. CDR3 in DNA: TGTGCCTGGAGTGTAAGGGGTGGTTCGCTGTTTTTT. Protein sequence: CAWSVRGGSLFF. The whole variable domain, filled in from reference TRBV30 and TRBJ2-2, reads SQTIHQWPATLVQPVGSPLSLECTVEGTSNPNLYWYRQAAGRGLQLLFYSVGIGQISSEVPQNLSASRPQDRQFILSSKKLLLSDSGFYLCAWSVRGGSLFFGEGSRLTVL.

The CDR3 DNA reads TGTGCCAGCAGTGAAACGGGGAACTATGGCTACACCTTC. This translates into CASSETGNYGYTF. V and J are TRBV6-1 and TRBJ1-2; D is undetermined. Germline-derived CDR1 and CDR2 are MNHNS and SASEGT. The CDR3 runs 13 residues. Trimming pared 2 bases from V and 2 bases from J, leaving 6 bases between.

The J gene is TRBJ1-4, the V gene TRBV25-1, with 8 bases identical to TRBD1. Germline CDR1 is MGHDK and CDR2 is SYGVNS. This CDR3 spans 16 amino acids. With 4 bases clipped from V and 9 bases from J, the junction kept 13 bases outside the gene matches. CDR3 sequence reads: CASSGGTGASMKKLFF. In DNA, the CDR3 is TGTGCCAGCAGTGGAGGGACAGGCGCCTCAATGAAAAAACTGTTTTTT.

The V gene is TRBV19, the J gene TRBJ1-5; 7 bases match TRBD1. Germline V lookup: CDR1 LNHDA, CDR2 SQIVND (reference sequence). Trimming took 0 bases from V and 0 from J; bases not matched to a gene: 8. CDR3 size: 18 residues. CDR3: CASSIEPGQSISNQPQHF. CDR3 in DNA: TGTGCCAGTAGTATAGAACCGGGACAGAGCATTAGCAATCAGCCCCAGCATTTT.

The V gene is TRBV27, the J gene TRBJ2-7, with D possibly being TRBD2 (6 bases). There are 14 residues in the CDR3. V was cut by 3 bases and J by 2 bases, with 11 bases left in between. Germline CDR1 is MNHEY and CDR2 is SMNVEV (reference sequence). The CDR3 DNA reads as TGTGCCAGCAGTTTCCTTGGGGGGACCTACGAGCAGTACTTC. Translation gives CASSFLGGTYEQYF.

The chain couples TRBV5-1 to TRBJ1-4; D is perhaps TRBD1 (6 bases). This CDR3 region has 14 residues. The V and J ends lost 4 bases and 7 bases respectively, with 14 bases between them. The germline V gene encodes CDR1 SGHRS and CDR2 YFSETQ. The CDR3 nucleotides are TGCGCCAGCAGCCCGAGGGGGGCGGGTGAAAAACTGTTTTTT. Residues: CASSPRGAGEKLFF.

This clone is a singleton in its sample. V and J are TRBV9 and TRBJ2-3; 10 positions agree with TRBD2. The CDR3 is 17 amino acids. CDR1 is SGDLS, CDR2 YYNGEE, per germline. The J segment lost 3 bases and the V segment lost 0 bases, leaving 7 bases of the junction unmatched. CDR3 nucleotide sequence: TGTGCCAGCAGCGTAGGGCCAGCGGGAGGGCGTACAGATACGCAGTATTTT. Translating it yields CASSVGPAGGRTDTQYF.

This chain joins TRBV9 and TRBJ2-2; 8 bases map to TRBD2. V shed 2 bases, J shed 7 bases, and the junction held 7 bases outside the gene matches. Germline-derived CDR1 and CDR2 are SGDLS and YYNGEE. The CDR3 is made up of 15 amino acids. CDR3 nucleotides: TGTGCCAGCAGCGTGTCAGCGGGAGTTGGCGGGGAGCTGTTTTTT. It specifies CASSVSAGVGGELFF.

The chain is built from TRBV5-1 and TRBJ2-6, with 8 bases lining up with TRBD2. The CDR3 spans 19 residues. Germline trimming cut 3 bases from V and 1 base from J; bases unmatched to any gene: 12. Germline V CDR1 and CDR2: SGHRS, YFSETQ. This CDR3 is CASSSGSMGLGSGANVLTF. CDR3 sequence (DNA): TGCGCCAGCAGCTCCGGTAGCATGGGACTAGGATCTGGGGCCAACGTCCTGACTTTC.

The chain is built from TRBV19 and TRBJ2-7, with 9 positions matching TRBD1. Trimming took 8 bases from V and 5 from J; bases not matched to a gene: 28. Looked up from germline, CDR1 is LNHDA and CDR2 is SQIVND (reference sequence). The CDR3 runs 20 residues. As DNA, the CDR3 is TGTGCCAGTCACCCCACCCCCGTAGACGAACAGGGGGCTTCCCCCCACGAGCAGTACTTC. Its protein is CASHPTPVDEQGASPHEQYF.

This clone was seen only a few times. The CDR3 sequence is CASSRTSYKGETQYF. In nucleotides, the CDR3 is TGTGCCAGCAGCCGAACATCGTACAAGGGTGAGACCCAGTACTTC. This chain joins TRBV3-1 (or the pseudogene TRBV3-2) and TRBJ2-5; D gene uncertain. V was cut by 4 bases and J by 5 bases, with 17 bases left in between. The CDR3 spans 15 residues. Germline CDR1 reads LGHDT; CDR2 reads YNNKEL (reference sequence).